Here is one T cell receptor (beta chain) with its context. Its antigen is currently unknown. This may stem from a read error, because a much larger clone lies one nucleotide away. This CDR3 region has 14 residues. CDR1 GTSNPN and CDR2 SVGIG come from the germline V gene (reference sequence). V dropped 2 bases and J dropped 6 bases, with 16 bases sitting between them. The data derive from a study of tumor and adjacent non-tumor tissue in lung cancer. Study background: The patients, 10 to 11 men and roughly 5 women, were roughly 30 to 80 with stage I to III disease. Study results and limitations: Top 100 clones took a larger repertoire share in normal lung.

RNA was extracted from bulk tissue without any cell sorting. Three rounds of nested PCR, following a modified ARM-PCR protocol, produced the TCRbeta library. TCRdb independently ran MiXCR on the multiplex PCR reads; one entry per CDR3 protein. The table records under 95,000 distinct CDR3 sequences, about 72% of them present only once. This chain joins TRBV30 and TRBJ1-2; D possibly corresponds to TRBD1 (5 bases). The clonotype originates from a man aged 55-75 years with non-small cell lung cancer. The specimen sequenced was lung tumor tissue. CDR3 nucleotide sequence: TGTGCCTGGAGTTCAATCGGGACGCGAGATGGCTACACCTTC. Amino acids: CAWSSIGTRDGYTF.